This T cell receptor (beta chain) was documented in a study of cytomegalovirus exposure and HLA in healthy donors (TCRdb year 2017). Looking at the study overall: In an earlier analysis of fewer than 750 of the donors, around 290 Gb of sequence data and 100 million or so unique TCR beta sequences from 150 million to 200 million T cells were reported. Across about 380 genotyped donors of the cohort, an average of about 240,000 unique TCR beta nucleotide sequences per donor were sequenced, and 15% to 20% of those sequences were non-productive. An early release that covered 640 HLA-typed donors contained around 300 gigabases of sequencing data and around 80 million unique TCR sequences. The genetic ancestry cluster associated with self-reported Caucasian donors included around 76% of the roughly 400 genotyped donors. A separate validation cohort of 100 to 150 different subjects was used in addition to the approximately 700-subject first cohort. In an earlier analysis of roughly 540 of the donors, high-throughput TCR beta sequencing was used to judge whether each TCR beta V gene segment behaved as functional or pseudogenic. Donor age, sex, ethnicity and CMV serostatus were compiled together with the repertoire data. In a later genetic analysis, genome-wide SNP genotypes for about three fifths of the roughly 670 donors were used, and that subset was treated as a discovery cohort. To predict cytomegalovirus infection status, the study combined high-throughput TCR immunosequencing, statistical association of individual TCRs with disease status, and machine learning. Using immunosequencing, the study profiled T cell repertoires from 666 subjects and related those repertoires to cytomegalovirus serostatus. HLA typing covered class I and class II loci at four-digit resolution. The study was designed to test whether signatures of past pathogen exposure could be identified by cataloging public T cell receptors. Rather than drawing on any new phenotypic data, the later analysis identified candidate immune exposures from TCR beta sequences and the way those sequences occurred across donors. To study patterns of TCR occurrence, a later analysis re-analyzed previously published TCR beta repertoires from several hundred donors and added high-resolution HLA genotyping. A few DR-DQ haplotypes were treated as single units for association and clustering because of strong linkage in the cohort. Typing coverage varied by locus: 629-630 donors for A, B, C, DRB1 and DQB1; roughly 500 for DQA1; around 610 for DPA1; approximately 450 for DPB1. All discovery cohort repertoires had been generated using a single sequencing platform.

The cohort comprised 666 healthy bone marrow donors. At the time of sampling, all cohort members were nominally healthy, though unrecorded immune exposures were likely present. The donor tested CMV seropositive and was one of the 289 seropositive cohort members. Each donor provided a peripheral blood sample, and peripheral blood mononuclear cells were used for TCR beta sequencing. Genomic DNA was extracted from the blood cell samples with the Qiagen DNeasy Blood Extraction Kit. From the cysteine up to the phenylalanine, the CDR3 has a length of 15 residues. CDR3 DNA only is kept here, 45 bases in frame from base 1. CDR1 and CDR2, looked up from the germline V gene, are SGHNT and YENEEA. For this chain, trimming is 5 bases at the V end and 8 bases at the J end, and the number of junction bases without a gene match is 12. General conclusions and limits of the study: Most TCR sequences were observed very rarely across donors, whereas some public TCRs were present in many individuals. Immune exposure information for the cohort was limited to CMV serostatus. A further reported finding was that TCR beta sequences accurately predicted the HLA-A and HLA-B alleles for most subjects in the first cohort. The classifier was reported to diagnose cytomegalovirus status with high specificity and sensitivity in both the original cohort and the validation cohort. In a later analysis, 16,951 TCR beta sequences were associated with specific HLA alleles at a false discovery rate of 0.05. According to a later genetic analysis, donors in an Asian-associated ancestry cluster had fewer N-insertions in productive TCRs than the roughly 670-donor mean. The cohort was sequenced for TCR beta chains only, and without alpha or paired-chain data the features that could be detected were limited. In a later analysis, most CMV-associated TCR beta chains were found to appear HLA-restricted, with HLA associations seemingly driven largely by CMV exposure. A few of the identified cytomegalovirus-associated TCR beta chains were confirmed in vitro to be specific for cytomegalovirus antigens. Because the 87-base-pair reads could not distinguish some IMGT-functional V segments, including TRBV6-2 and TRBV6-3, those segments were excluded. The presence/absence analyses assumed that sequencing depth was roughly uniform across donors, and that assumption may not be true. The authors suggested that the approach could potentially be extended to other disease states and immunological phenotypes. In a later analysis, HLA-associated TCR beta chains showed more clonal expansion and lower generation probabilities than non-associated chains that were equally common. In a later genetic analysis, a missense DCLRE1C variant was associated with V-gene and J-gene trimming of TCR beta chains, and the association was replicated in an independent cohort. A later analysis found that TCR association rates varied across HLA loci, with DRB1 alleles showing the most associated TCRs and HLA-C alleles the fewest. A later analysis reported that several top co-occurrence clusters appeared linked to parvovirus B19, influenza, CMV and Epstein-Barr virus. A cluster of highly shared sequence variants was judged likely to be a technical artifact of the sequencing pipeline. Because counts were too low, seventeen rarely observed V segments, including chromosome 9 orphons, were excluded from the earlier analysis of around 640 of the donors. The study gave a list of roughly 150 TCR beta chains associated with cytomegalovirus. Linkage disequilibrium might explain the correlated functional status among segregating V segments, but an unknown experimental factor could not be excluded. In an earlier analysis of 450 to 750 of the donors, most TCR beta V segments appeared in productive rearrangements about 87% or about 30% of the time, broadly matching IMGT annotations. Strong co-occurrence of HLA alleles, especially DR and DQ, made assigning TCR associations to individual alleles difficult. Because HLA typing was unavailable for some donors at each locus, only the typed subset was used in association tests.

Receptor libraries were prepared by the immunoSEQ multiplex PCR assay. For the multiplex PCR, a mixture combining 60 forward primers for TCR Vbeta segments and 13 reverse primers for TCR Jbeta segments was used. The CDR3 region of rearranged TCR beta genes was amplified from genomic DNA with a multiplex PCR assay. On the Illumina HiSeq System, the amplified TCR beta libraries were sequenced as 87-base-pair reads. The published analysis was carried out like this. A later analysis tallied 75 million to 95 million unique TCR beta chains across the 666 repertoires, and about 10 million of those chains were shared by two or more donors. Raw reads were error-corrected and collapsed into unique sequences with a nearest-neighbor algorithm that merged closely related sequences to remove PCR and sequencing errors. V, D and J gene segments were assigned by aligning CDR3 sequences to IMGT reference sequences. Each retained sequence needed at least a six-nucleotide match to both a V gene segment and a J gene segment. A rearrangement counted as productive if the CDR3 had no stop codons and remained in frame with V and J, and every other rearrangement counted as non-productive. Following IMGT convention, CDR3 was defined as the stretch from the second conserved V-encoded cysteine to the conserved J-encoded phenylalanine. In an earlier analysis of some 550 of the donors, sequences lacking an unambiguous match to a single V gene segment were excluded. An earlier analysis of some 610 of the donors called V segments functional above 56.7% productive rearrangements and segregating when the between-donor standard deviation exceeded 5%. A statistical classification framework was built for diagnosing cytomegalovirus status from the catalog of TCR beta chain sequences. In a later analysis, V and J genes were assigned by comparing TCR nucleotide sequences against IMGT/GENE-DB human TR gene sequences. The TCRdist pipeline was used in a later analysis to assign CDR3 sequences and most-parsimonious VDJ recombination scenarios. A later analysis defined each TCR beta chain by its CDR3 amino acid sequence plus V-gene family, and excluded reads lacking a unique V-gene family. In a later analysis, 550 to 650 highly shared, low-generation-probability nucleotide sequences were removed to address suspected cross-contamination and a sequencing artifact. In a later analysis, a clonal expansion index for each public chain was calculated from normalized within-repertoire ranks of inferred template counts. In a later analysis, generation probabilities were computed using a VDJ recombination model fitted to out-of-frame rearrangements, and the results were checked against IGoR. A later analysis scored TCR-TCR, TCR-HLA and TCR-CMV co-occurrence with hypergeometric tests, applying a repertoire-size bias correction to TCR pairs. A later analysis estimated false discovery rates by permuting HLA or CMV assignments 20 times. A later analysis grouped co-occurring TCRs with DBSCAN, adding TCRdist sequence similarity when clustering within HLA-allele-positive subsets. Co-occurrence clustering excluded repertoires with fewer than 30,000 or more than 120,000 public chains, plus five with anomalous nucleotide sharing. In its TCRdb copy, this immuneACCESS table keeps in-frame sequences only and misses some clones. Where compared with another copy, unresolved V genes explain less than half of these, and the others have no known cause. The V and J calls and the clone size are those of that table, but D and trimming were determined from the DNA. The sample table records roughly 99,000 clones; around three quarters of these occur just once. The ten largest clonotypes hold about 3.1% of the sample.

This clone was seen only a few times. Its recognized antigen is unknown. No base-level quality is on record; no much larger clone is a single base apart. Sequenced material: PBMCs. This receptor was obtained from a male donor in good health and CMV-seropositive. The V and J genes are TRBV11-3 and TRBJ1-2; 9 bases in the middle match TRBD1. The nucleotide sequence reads TGTGCCAGCAGCGGTAAATCGGGACAGGGAAGCGGCTACACCTTC. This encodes CASSGKSGQGSGYTF.